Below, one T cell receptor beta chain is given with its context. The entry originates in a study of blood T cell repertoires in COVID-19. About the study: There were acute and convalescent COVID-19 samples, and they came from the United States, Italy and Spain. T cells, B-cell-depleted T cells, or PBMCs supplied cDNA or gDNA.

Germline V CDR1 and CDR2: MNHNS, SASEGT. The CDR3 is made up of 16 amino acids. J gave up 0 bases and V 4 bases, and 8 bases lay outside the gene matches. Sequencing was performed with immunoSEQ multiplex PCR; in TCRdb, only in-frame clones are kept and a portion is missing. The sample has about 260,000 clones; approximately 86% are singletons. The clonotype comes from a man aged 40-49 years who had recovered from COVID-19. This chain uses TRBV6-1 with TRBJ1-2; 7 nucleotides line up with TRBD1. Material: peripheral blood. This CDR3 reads CASSGQGLRANYGYTF. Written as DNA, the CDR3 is TGTGCCAGCAGTGGACAGGGCCTCAGAGCTAACTATGGCTACACCTTC.